The 6 T cell receptor beta chains listed next were all sequenced from one sample in a study of cytomegalovirus exposure and HLA in healthy donors. Repertoires were generated with immunoSEQ multiplex PCR, while TCRdb's copy carries only in-frame clones and drops some. This sample has roughly 230,000 clones, with 80% to 95% found just once. Source material: PBMCs. The origin of the receptors is a woman in her thirties in good health and CMV-seronegative.

This chain connects TRBV28 to TRBJ2-7; 8 nucleotides line up with TRBD1. V gave up 2 bases and J gave up 3 bases; unmatched junction bases: 6. There are 15 residues in the CDR3. CDR1 and CDR2 (germline): MDHEN, SYDVKM. The CDR3 nucleotides are TGTGCCAGCAGTTTACCGGGACAGGATTTCTACGAGCAGTACTTC. Protein product: CASSLPGQDFYEQYF.

The chain has TRBV9 and TRBJ2-5; D unclear. The length of the CDR3 is 15 residues. CDR1 and CDR2 from the germline V gene are SGDLS and YYNGEE. The V and J ends lost 2 bases and 2 bases respectively, with 13 bases between them. The CDR3 sequence is CASSVYAEIQETQYF. The CDR3 DNA is TGTGCCAGCAGCGTTTATGCAGAGATACAAGAGACCCAGTACTTC. Filled out from reference TRBV9 and TRBJ2-5, the complete variable domain reads DSGVTQTPKHLITATGQRVTLRCSPRSGDLSVYWYQQSLDQGLQFLIQYYNGEERAKGNILERFSAQQFPDLHSELNLSSLELGDSALYFCASSVYAEIQETQYFGPGTRLLVL.

The gene calls are TRBV4-1 and TRBJ1-1; D is unclear. V lost 1 base to trimming and J lost 3 bases, with 6 bases between them. This CDR3 has 13 amino acids. Germline V gives CDR1 MGHRA, CDR2 YSYEKL. This CDR3 reads CASSQVWDTEAFF. CDR3 sequence (DNA): TGCGCCAGCAGCCAAGTTTGGGACACTGAAGCTTTCTTT.

This chain links TRBV25-1 with TRBJ2-7; D possibly corresponds to TRBD2 (6 bases). Trimming cost V 3 bases and J 4 bases, with 10 bases left between them. The V gene's germline CDR1 is MGHDK and CDR2 SYGVNS. This CDR3 contains 13 residues. CDR3 DNA sequence: TGTGCCAGCAGTGAGGACGGGGGATACGAGCAGTACTTC. Its translation: CASSEDGGYEQYF.

The gene calls are TRBV5-1 and TRBJ2-2, with a tentative D call TRBD2 (6 bases). The CDR3 totals 15 residues. CDR1 and CDR2 from the germline V gene are SGHRS and YFSETQ. Trimming removed 4 bases from V and 1 base from J, with 11 bases in between. The CDR3 spells CASSILAQNTGELFF. CDR3 nucleotides: TGCGCCAGCAGCATCCTAGCGCAGAACACCGGGGAGCTGTTTTTT.

The chain joins TRBV10-3 to TRBJ2-1, with 7 bases lining up with TRBD2. CDR3 length equals 13 residues. J lost 6 bases, V lost 7 bases, and 6 bases had no gene match. Germline V gene lookup returns CDR1 ENHRY and CDR2 SYGVKD. The CDR3 DNA is TGTGCCATCAAGGTGCGGGAGCGCAATGAGCAGTTCTTC. Translated: CAIKVRERNEQFF.